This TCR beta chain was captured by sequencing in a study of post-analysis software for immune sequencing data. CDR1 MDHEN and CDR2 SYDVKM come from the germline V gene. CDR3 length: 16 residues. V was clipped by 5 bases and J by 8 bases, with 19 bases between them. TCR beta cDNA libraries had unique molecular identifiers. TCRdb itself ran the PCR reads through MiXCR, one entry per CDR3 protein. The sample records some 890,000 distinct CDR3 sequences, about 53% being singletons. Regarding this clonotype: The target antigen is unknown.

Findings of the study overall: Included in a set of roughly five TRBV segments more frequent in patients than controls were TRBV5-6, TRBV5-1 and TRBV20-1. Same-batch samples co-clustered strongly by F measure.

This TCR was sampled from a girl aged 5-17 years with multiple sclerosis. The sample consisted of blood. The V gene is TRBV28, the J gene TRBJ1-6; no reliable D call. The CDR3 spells CASSVPPGHLDSPLHF. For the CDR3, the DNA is TGTGCCAGCAGTGTCCCTCCGGGCCACCTGGATTCACCCCTCCACTTT.